These 32 T cell receptor beta chains came from one sample sequenced in a study of blood T cell repertoires in COVID-19. The repertoire was sequenced with immunoSEQ multiplex PCR; TCRdb's copy has only in-frame clones and lacks some. The data contain over 250,000 clones, approximately 88% of them singletons. The sample was peripheral blood. The receptors were gathered from a woman in her seventies with COVID-19, enrolled during active disease.

The chain carries TRBV18 and TRBJ2-5, with D perhaps TRBD2 (5 bases). Germline loops: CDR1 KGHSH, CDR2 LQKENI. V lost 3 bases and J 5 bases, leaving 16 bases between the germline ends. The CDR3 has 15 residues. The CDR3 bases are TGTGCCAGCTCACCGATCCAGGACTCCCAGGAGACCCAGTACTTC. This codes for CASSPIQDSQETQYF.

The chain links TRBV6-1 to TRBJ1-5; no definite D call. The CDR3 has 13 amino acids. The V gene lost 1 base and the J gene lost 9 bases, with 10 bases spanning the gap. CDR1 and CDR2 from the germline V gene are MNHNS and SASEGT. The chain's CDR3 is CASSEGYSRPQHF. CDR3 coding DNA: TGTGCCAGCAGTGAAGGGTACTCGCGGCCCCAGCATTTT.

The V and J genes are TRBV3-1 (or the pseudogene TRBV3-2) and TRBJ2-5; TRBD2 matches at 7 bases. With V trimmed by 4 bases and J by 1 base, 6 bases remained unmatched. The CDR3 has 15 residues. Looked up from germline, CDR1 is LGHDT and CDR2 is YNNKEL (reference sequence). This CDR3 reads CASSLNPSGQETQYF. DNA of the CDR3: TGTGCCAGCAGCCTGAATCCTAGCGGCCAAGAGACCCAGTACTTC.

V and J are TRBV12-3 or TRBV12-4 and TRBJ1-2; tentatively, D is TRBD1 (6 bases). Trimming pared 5 bases from V and 7 bases from J, leaving 11 bases between. The CDR3 sequence is 12 residues long. CDR3 nucleotide sequence: TGTGCCAGCAGTCCCAGGGGATCTGGCTACACCTTC. It encodes CASSPRGSGYTF.

The chain combines TRBV7-3 with TRBJ2-1; 8 bases align to TRBD2. Germline lookup yields CDR1 SGHTA and CDR2 FQGTGA. The CDR3 contains 14 residues. V lost 2 bases and J lost 7; bases outside the gene matches: 4. The CDR3 DNA reads TGTGCCAGCAGCTTAGGTAGCGGGAAGAATGAGCAGTTCTTC. Translation gives CASSLGSGKNEQFF.

This chain links TRBV6-5 with TRBJ1-1; D gene unclear. The CDR3 spans 14 residues. The V end was cut by 4 bases, the J end by 0 bases, with 9 bases between. Germline CDR1 reads MNHEY; CDR2 reads SVGAGI. CDR3: CASSSTDLNTEAFF. The CDR3 bases are TGTGCCAGCAGTTCCACAGATTTGAACACTGAAGCTTTCTTT.

The V call is TRBV18, the J call TRBJ2-3; 10 nucleotides agree with TRBD1. V was clipped by 3 bases and J by 3 bases; unmatched bases: 3. Per germline, CDR1 KGHSH and CDR2 LQKENI. The CDR3 extends over 15 amino acids. Here the CDR3 DNA reads TGTGCCAGCTCACCTGGGGGACAGGGGACAGATACGCAGTATTTT. This sequence encodes CASSPGGQGTDTQYF. Together with reference TRBV18 and TRBJ2-3, the CDR3 gives the full variable domain: NAGVMQNPRHLVRRRGQEARLRCSPMKGHSHVYWYRQLPEEGLKFMVYLQKENIIDESGMPKERFSAEFPKEGPSILRIQQVVRGDSAAYFCASSPGGQGTDTQYFGPGTRLTVL.

The chain couples TRBV28 to TRBJ1-2; D gene uncertain. V was clipped by 4 bases and J by 4 bases, with 13 bases between them. There are 14 residues in the CDR3. CDR1 is MDHEN, CDR2 SYDVKM, per germline. The CDR3 reads CASSSPTTFYGYTF. The CDR3 DNA reads TGTGCCAGCAGTTCACCTACGACATTCTATGGCTACACCTTC.

The V gene is TRBV11-2, the J gene TRBJ1-5; 7 positions match TRBD1. Germline CDR1 reads SGHAT; CDR2 reads FQNNGV. V lost 1 base and J lost 1; bases outside the gene matches: 4. This CDR3 region has 16 residues. In DNA, the CDR3 is TGTGCCAGCAGCTTAGTGACAGGGATAAGCAATCAGCCCCAGCATTTT. This sequence encodes CASSLVTGISNQPQHF.

This rearrangement joins TRBV30 to TRBJ2-1, with 9 positions matching TRBD2. The CDR3 has 16 residues. V shed 2 bases, J shed 6 bases, and the junction held 11 bases outside the gene matches. CDR1 and CDR2 from the germline V gene are GTSNPN and SVGIG (reference sequence). CDR3 in DNA: TGTGCCTGGAGTATTGACCTCGCGGGAGGGCGCAATGAGCAGTTCTTC. It is translated as CAWSIDLAGGRNEQFF.

This clone was counted a few times. One junction end does not reproduce the germline sequence, and a read error may be involved. The rearrangement links TRBV7-7 to TRBJ2-3, with D possibly matching TRBD1 (5 bases). This CDR3 spans 14 amino acids. The germline V gene encodes CDR1 SSHAT and CDR2 FNYEAQ (reference sequence). In DNA, the CDR3 is TGTGCTAGCAGCTTAGGGGCAAGCACAGATACGCAGTATTTT. Residues: CASSLGASTDTQYF. The full variable domain, its missing parts supplied by reference TRBV7-7 and TRBJ2-3, is GAGVSQSPRYKVTKRGQDVTLRCDPISSHATLYWYQQALGQGPEFLTYFNYEAQPDKSGLPSDRFSAERPEGSISTLTIQRTEQRDSAMYRCASSLGASTDTQYFGPGTRLTVL.

In DNA form, the CDR3 reads TGTGCCAGCACCTCCGGCGAGGACTCTGGAAACACCATATATTTT. Protein sequence: CASTSGEDSGNTIYF. This sequence joins TRBV28 and TRBJ1-3; D gene unclear. V lost 7 bases, J lost 0 bases, and 13 bases lay in between. The CDR3 consists of 15 residues. Germline V gene sequence: CDR1 MDHEN, CDR2 SYDVKM.

This clone appeared a few times. The chain couples TRBV11-3 to TRBJ1-1; D is unresolved. This CDR3 region has 14 residues. The V end lost 5 bases, the J end lost 0 bases, and 10 bases lay between the germline ends. CDR1 is SGHNT, CDR2 YENEEA, per germline. CDR3 sequence: CASSPVTMNTEAFF. The CDR3 DNA reads TGTGCCAGCAGCCCGGTCACCATGAACACTGAAGCTTTCTTT.

This CDR3 reads CASRRHPQTGQGDTF. DNA of the CDR3: TGTGCCAGCAGGAGACACCCCCAAACGGGACAGGGCGACACCTTC. The chain carries TRBV2 and TRBJ1-2; 9 positions match TRBD1. In germline, CDR1 is SNHLY, CDR2 FYNNEI. V was pared by 6 bases and J by 12 bases, with 17 bases of the junction left unmatched. The CDR3 has 15 residues.

The chain couples TRBV11-3 to TRBJ2-7, with 7 bases that match TRBD1. The CDR3 runs to 12 residues. The V segment lost 8 bases and the J segment 9 bases; nucleotides outside the gene matches: 10. Germline V lookup: CDR1 SGHNT, CDR2 YENEEA. The CDR3 nucleotides are TGTGCCAGCGGAACTACAGGGGCAATGCAGTACTTC. Translation gives CASGTTGAMQYF.

The chain joins TRBV28 to TRBJ1-6; 10 bases are shared with TRBD1. This CDR3 region has 16 residues. The germline gives CDR1 MDHEN, CDR2 SYDVKM. The junction had 7 bases not matched to a gene; V was cut back by 1 base and J by 10 bases. The chain's CDR3 is CASSLLGQGVTSPLHF. CDR3 DNA sequence: TGTGCCAGCAGTTTATTAGGACAGGGGGTCACCTCACCCCTCCACTTT.

V and J are TRBV3-1 (or the pseudogene TRBV3-2) and TRBJ1-3, with 10 bases that match TRBD1. Germline-derived CDR1 and CDR2 are LGHDT and YNNKEL (reference sequence). The CDR3 sequence is 14 residues long. The J segment lost 4 bases and the V segment lost 4 bases, leaving 1 base of the junction unmatched. The CDR3 region is CASSPTGGGNTIYF. Here the CDR3 DNA reads TGTGCCAGCAGCCCGACAGGGGGCGGAAACACCATATATTTT.

The genes are TRBV2 and TRBJ1-5, with D possibly being TRBD1 (5 bases). V was clipped by 9 bases and J by 0 bases, with 6 bases between them. This CDR3 has 12 amino acids. The V gene's germline CDR1 is SNHLY and CDR2 FYNNEI. The chain's CDR3 is CASQGSNQPQHF. The CDR3 coding sequence is TGTGCCAGTCAGGGTAGCAATCAGCCCCAGCATTTT.

V gene TRBV10-3 combines with J gene TRBJ1-5; tentative D call: TRBD1 (5 bases). The CDR3 has 15 residues. Germline CDR1 ENHRY, CDR2 SYGVKD. V was cut by 3 bases and J by 4 bases, with 13 bases left in between. The CDR3 DNA follows: TGTGCCATCAGTGAAAGCGGGGCGAGGAATCAGCCCCAGCATTTT. It encodes CAISESGARNQPQHF.

The rearrangement links TRBV23-1 to TRBJ2-2; 10 nucleotides align to TRBD1. TRBV23-1 is classed as an ORF, of uncertain function. This CDR3 contains 17 residues. The V gene end was trimmed by 3 bases and the J gene end by 6 bases; junction bases not matched to a gene: 10. DNA for the CDR3: TGCGCCAGCAGTCATCCTATGAGGGACAGGGGTTCCGGGGAGCTGTTTTTT. It codes for CASSHPMRDRGSGELFF.

This clone was picked up one time. The chain employs TRBV19 and TRBJ2-1, with TRBD2 matching 9 bases. From germline, CDR1 is LNHDA and CDR2 SQIVND (reference sequence). The CDR3 has 15 residues. Trimming took 5 bases from V and 9 from J; bases not matched to a gene: 11. For the CDR3, the DNA is TGTGCCAGTAGTGTCGGTAGCGGGGGAATGGGTGAGCAGTTCTTC. It translates to CASSVGSGGMGEQFF.

The V and J genes are TRBV19 and TRBJ2-7; 9 nucleotides line up with TRBD1. The CDR3 sequence is 14 residues long. Per the germline V gene, CDR1 is LNHDA and CDR2 is SQIVND (reference sequence). V dropped 7 bases and J dropped 1; count of bases not matched to a gene: 5. The CDR3 is CASTPGTGSYEQYF. CDR3 nucleotide sequence: TGTGCCAGTACCCCCGGGACAGGGTCCTACGAGCAGTACTTC.

V usage is TRBV10-3 and J usage is TRBJ1-1; the D is unclear. The CDR3 has 12 residues. Trimming pared 10 bases from V and 0 bases from J, leaving 9 bases between. Germline V gene sequence: CDR1 ENHRY, CDR2 SYGVKD. In DNA, the CDR3 is TGTGCCACGGGGTGGGTGAACACTGAAGCTTTCTTT. This sequence encodes CATGWVNTEAFF.

The chain joins TRBV30 to TRBJ1-4; D uncertain. Deletions cut 2 bases from V and 11 bases from J, with 21 bases between. Germline assignment: CDR1 GTSNPN and CDR2 SVGIG (reference sequence). This CDR3 has 15 residues. The CDR3 loop reads CAWSIRRQSGGKLFF. The CDR3 coding sequence is TGTGCCTGGAGTATTAGGCGGCAATCGGGTGGCAAACTGTTTTTT.

This clone turned up a few times. The rearrangement joins TRBV7-9 to TRBJ2-4; 7 bases line up with TRBD1. Germline CDR1 reads SEHNR; CDR2 reads FQNEAQ (reference sequence). The CDR3 contains 16 residues. V lost 1 base and J lost 4; bases outside the gene matches: 7. For the CDR3, the DNA is TGTGCCAGCAGCTTAGTACAACAGGGGTCAAAAAACATTCAGTACTTC. Its translation: CASSLVQQGSKNIQYF.

This clone was found once. The chain has TRBV2 and TRBJ2-3; TRBD2 matches 11 bases. Germline CDR1 reads SNHLY; CDR2 reads FYNNEI. V shed 4 bases, J shed 1 base, and the junction held 1 base outside the gene matches. The CDR3 is 15 amino acids. CDR3 bases: TGTGCCAGCAGTGCACTAGCGGGAGGCACAGATACGCAGTATTTT. Its protein product is CASSALAGGTDTQYF.

The rearrangement uses TRBV7-8 and TRBJ1-2; tentative D call: TRBD1 (5 bases). The CDR3 consists of 12 residues. V was pared by 2 bases and J by 7 bases, with 8 bases between. Germline lookup yields CDR1 SGHVS and CDR2 FQNEAQ. The CDR3 DNA follows: TGTGCCAGCAGCTTACGGGGGGGTGGCTACACCTTC. It encodes CASSLRGGGYTF.

This CDR3 is CASSLGGTSGYSKNIQYF. Written as DNA, the CDR3 is TGTGCCAGCAGCTTGGGGGGGACTAGCGGGTATTCCAAAAACATTCAGTACTTC. The V call is TRBV7-2, the J call TRBJ2-4; 12 nucleotides agree with TRBD2. Germline assignment: CDR1 SGHTA and CDR2 FQGNSA. The CDR3 totals 18 residues. Losses at the gene ends were 3 bases for V and 2 bases for J; bases not matched to a gene: 8.

This clone came up a few times. The gene calls are TRBV7-9 and TRBJ1-2, with 12 bases fitting TRBD1. The CDR3 is 16 amino acids. V dropped 3 bases and J dropped 5; count of bases not matched to a gene: 7. CDR1 is SEHNR and CDR2 is FQNEAQ in the germline V gene (reference sequence). This chain's CDR3 is CASSFGTGGASYGYTF. The CDR3 bases are TGTGCCAGCAGCTTTGGGACAGGGGGCGCAAGTTATGGCTACACCTTC.

This clone was seen just once. CDR3 region: CASASESQETQYF. The CDR3 nucleotides read TGTGCCAGCGCGTCGGAGTCACAAGAGACCCAGTACTTC. The rearrangement links TRBV19 to TRBJ2-5; no firm D call. This CDR3 region has 13 residues. Germline CDR1 and CDR2: LNHDA and SQIVND (reference sequence). V lost 9 bases and J 2 bases, leaving 13 bases between the germline ends.

V usage is TRBV11-3 and J usage is TRBJ1-1, with unresolved D. The CDR3 spans 14 residues. V was shortened by 5 bases and J by 7 bases, with 17 bases between the two germline ends. The germline V gene encodes CDR1 SGHNT and CDR2 YENEEA. The CDR3 reads CASSPGDHLDEAFF. The CDR3 DNA reads as TGTGCCAGCAGCCCGGGTGATCACTTGGATGAAGCTTTCTTT.

This chain links TRBV3-1 (or the pseudogene TRBV3-2) with TRBJ2-2, with 9 bases matching TRBD2. CDR1 is LGHDT and CDR2 is YNNKEL in the germline V gene (reference sequence). This CDR3 has 18 amino acids. V was pared by 5 bases and J by 4 bases, with 14 bases of the junction left unmatched. The CDR3 sequence is CASSFGAGGTVGTGELFF. The CDR3 DNA reads TGTGCCAGCAGCTTCGGGGCGGGAGGGACGGTGGGCACCGGGGAGCTGTTTTTT.